The 4 T cell receptor beta chains below come from one sample, sequenced in a study of beta chain features in type 1 diabetes. Study-level findings and limits: Shorter TCRB CDR3s, moderately but significantly so, marked every one of the four CD4+ subsets in Type 1 diabetes patients.

No antigen has been assigned to these receptors. As every portion of the isolated RNA was reverse transcribed, the sequencing read expressed TCRB transcripts. Clones were read by immunoSEQ multiplex PCR, and TCRdb kept only the in-frame ones, dropping some. The sample shows roughly 730,000 clones, about an eighth of them seen only once. Sequencing used naive CD4+ T cells from blood. All receptors come from a young man with type 1 diabetes.

This clone was seen a few times. The chain carries TRBV9 and TRBJ1-3; tentative D call: TRBD1 (6 bases). Germline loops: CDR1 SGDLS, CDR2 YYNGEE. Trimming stripped 3 bases from V and 1 base from J, with 11 bases between. The CDR3 is made up of 15 amino acids. The CDR3 loop reads CASSAYQGSGNTIYF. The CDR3 bases are TGTGCCAGCAGCGCCTATCAGGGGTCTGGAAACACCATATATTTT.

The genes are TRBV10-2 and TRBJ1-3; D is uncertain. Germline assignment: CDR1 WSHSY and CDR2 SAAADI. V lost 2 bases and J lost 3, with 14 bases in between. The CDR3 covers 16 residues. The CDR3 sequence is CASSEIRRSSGNTIYF. The CDR3 region has the DNA TGCGCCAGCAGTGAGATCAGACGGTCCAGTGGAAACACCATATATTTT.

The CDR3 DNA sequence: TGTGCCAGTAGTATCGGACAGCGTCGGGAGACCCAGTACTTC. Residues: CASSIGQRRETQYF. This rearrangement joins TRBV19 to TRBJ2-5, with D possibly matching TRBD1 (6 bases). The CDR3 covers 14 residues. CDR1 and CDR2 (germline): LNHDA, SQIVND (reference sequence). The V end was cut by 3 bases, the J end by 5 bases, with 13 bases between.

This chain links TRBV2 with TRBJ1-1; TRBD1 matches 7 bases. The CDR3 has 14 amino acids. Germline V gives CDR1 SNHLY, CDR2 FYNNEI. V lost 6 bases, J lost 4 bases, and 8 bases stayed unmatched. Written as DNA, the CDR3 is TGTGCCAGCAGGCCAGGGGGTGACGGCACTGAAGCTTTCTTT. It translates to CASRPGGDGTEAFF.